What follows are 14 T cell receptor beta chains derived from one specimen sequenced in a study of shared clonotypes between healthy human individuals. TCRdb's table, derived via immunoSEQ multiplex PCR, lists solely in-frame clones and lacks some. The data show over 2,000,000 clones, over 85% seen once. Naive CD8 cells lacked CD45RO, underwent positive selection for CCR7 and left out terminally differentiated effector memory CD45RA+ cells. Input material: naive CD8+ T cells from PBMCs. These receptors originate from a man in his late teens or twenties in good health. Some clones in this sample may be carry-over from other donors' samples.

The chain joins TRBV5-1 to TRBJ1-5, with D possibly TRBD1 on 5 matching bases. The CDR3 is made up of 13 amino acids. Germline V gene sequence: CDR1 SGHRS, CDR2 YFSETQ. With 3 bases removed from V and 5 bases from J, the gap between germline ends came to 9 bases. The DNA of the CDR3 is TGCGCCAGCAGCTGGGGGGACGATCAGCCCCAGCATTTT. It codes for CASSWGDDQPQHF. The full variable domain, its missing parts supplied by reference TRBV5-1 and TRBJ1-5, is KAGVTQTPRYLIKTRGQQVTLSCSPISGHRSVSWYQQTPGQGLQFLFEYFSETQRNKGNFPGRFSGRQFSNSRSEMNVSTLELGDSALYLCASSWGDDQPQHFGDGTRLSIL.

The chain is built from TRBV7-9 and TRBJ2-5; D is ambiguous. The CDR3 extends over 16 amino acids. Trimming pared 8 bases from V and 0 bases from J, leaving 19 bases between. Per the germline V gene, CDR1 is SEHNR and CDR2 is FQNEAQ (reference sequence). This chain's CDR3 is CASATRRSGYQETQYF. The CDR3 DNA follows: TGTGCCAGCGCTACCCGGAGATCCGGTTACCAAGAGACCCAGTACTTC.

This chain connects TRBV27 to TRBJ2-3; tentative D call: TRBD2 (6 bases). Germline CDR1 is MNHEY and CDR2 is SMNVEV (reference sequence). The V and J ends lost 8 bases and 7 bases respectively, with 16 bases between them. The CDR3 sequence is 13 residues long. CDR3 sequence (DNA): TGTGCCAGCGGACCCCCGCGGGGCCATACGCAGTATTTT. It specifies CASGPPRGHTQYF.

This chain links TRBV28 with TRBJ2-7; D might be TRBD2 (6 bases). Trimming took 5 bases from V and 3 from J, leaving 20 bases between them. CDR1 and CDR2 (germline): MDHEN, SYDVKM. This CDR3 has 16 amino acids. The CDR3 nucleotides read TGTGCCAGCAGTCCCACGGGACTTCTTTTGTACTACGAGCAGTACTTC. Translating gives CASSPTGLLLYYEQYF.

This chain links TRBV15 with TRBJ2-1; D not certain. Germline CDR1 reads LNHNV; CDR2 reads YYDKDF (reference sequence). The V end lost 6 bases, the J end lost 7 bases, and 10 bases lay between the germline ends. The CDR3 has 12 amino acids. For the CDR3, the DNA is TGTGCCACCAGAGGAATTCCGAATGAGCAGTTCTTC. It specifies CATRGIPNEQFF.

The CDR3 is CASSFGTSNTDTQYF. CDR3 sequence (DNA): TGTGCCAGCAGCTTCGGGACTAGCAACACAGATACGCAGTATTTT. The rearrangement joins TRBV7-3 to TRBJ2-3; TRBD2 aligns across 9 bases. CDR1 is SGHTA, CDR2 FQGTGA, per germline. The CDR3 is 15 residues long. V was pared by 3 bases and J by 2 bases, with 3 bases of the junction left unmatched.

As to this clone: Other DNA sequences in the same sample also yield this CDR3. This chain connects TRBV11-2 to TRBJ2-1; no definite D call. The CDR3 runs 13 residues. V dropped 1 base and J dropped 4 bases, with 5 bases sitting between them. The V gene's germline CDR1 is SGHAT and CDR2 FQNNGV. The CDR3 loop reads CASSLGPYNEQFF. The CDR3 region has the DNA TGTGCCAGCAGCTTAGGGCCGTACAATGAGCAGTTCTTC.

The chain employs TRBV6-6 and TRBJ2-3; D remains ambiguous. Trimming stripped 6 bases from V and 5 bases from J, with 12 bases between. CDR3 length: 13 residues. Germline V gene lookup returns CDR1 MNHNY and CDR2 SVGAGI (reference sequence). The CDR3, as DNA: TGTGCCAGCAGCCCCAACACGGGAGATACGCAGTATTTT. Protein sequence: CASSPNTGDTQYF.

CDR3 sequence: CASSYIWGEGGGYTF. CDR3 DNA sequence: TGTGCCAGCAGTTACATCTGGGGAGAGGGCGGCGGCTACACCTTC. The rearrangement links TRBV6-5 to TRBJ1-2; D uncertain. The CDR3 contains 15 residues. The V gene lost 2 bases and the J gene lost 8 bases, with 18 bases spanning the gap. Germline loops: CDR1 MNHEY, CDR2 SVGAGI.

The V and J genes are TRBV13 and TRBJ1-4; D is unclear. The germline V gene has CDR1 PRHDT and CDR2 FYEKMQ (reference sequence). The CDR3 sequence is 12 residues long. Between the trimmed V and J ends, which lost 4 bases and 5 bases, there was a span of 5 bases. The CDR3 DNA is TGTGCCAGCAGCTCATACAATGAAAAACTGTTTTTT. Translated: CASSSYNEKLFF. The full variable domain, with the rest looked up from reference TRBV13 and TRBJ1-4, is AAGVIQSPRHLIKEKRETATLKCYPIPRHDTVYWYQQGPGQDPQFLISFYEKMQSDKGSIPDRFSAQQFSDYHSELNMSSLELGDSALYFCASSSYNEKLFFGSGTQLSVL.

The count of this clone is one. J is TRBJ2-3 and V is TRBV5-1; TRBD1 might be the D (6 bases). The CDR3 is 17 amino acids. V shed 4 bases and J shed 2 bases, with 20 bases lying between them. The germline V gene has CDR1 SGHRS and CDR2 YFSETQ. This CDR3 is CASSPSGTIPPTDTQYF. The CDR3 nucleotides read TGCGCCAGCAGCCCCAGTGGGACAATCCCCCCCACAGATACGCAGTATTTT.

The chain carries TRBV5-4 and TRBJ2-7, with TRBD2 as a possible D gene (6 bases). The CDR3 consists of 15 residues. The germline V gene encodes CDR1 SGHNT and CDR2 YYREEE (reference sequence). V shed 0 bases and J shed 3 bases, with 13 bases lying between them. The CDR3 DNA reads as TGTGCCAGCAGCTTGGCGGGAGCGGTGCTCTACGAGCAGTACTTC. This sequence encodes CASSLAGAVLYEQYF.

J is TRBJ1-2 and V is TRBV27, with D hard to call. The CDR3 is 14 residues long. Germline CDR1 and CDR2: MNHEY and SMNVEV (reference sequence). Trimming took off 3 bases at V and 4 bases at J, with 12 bases between the two ends. CDR3 protein: CASSFGPEGYGYTF. Here the CDR3 DNA reads TGTGCCAGCAGTTTCGGACCTGAGGGCTATGGCTACACCTTC.

J is TRBJ1-1 and V is TRBV7-2; D is uncertain. Germline-derived CDR1 and CDR2 are SGHTA and FQGNSA. V lost 4 bases and J 4 bases, leaving 10 bases between the germline ends. The CDR3 contains 13 residues. CDR3 sequence: CASSSLWGTEAFF. The CDR3 DNA reads TGTGCCAGCAGCTCCCTCTGGGGCACTGAAGCTTTCTTT.